The 26 T cell receptor beta chains listed next were all sequenced from one sample in a study of cytomegalovirus exposure and HLA in healthy donors. This PCR relied on a set of 60 Vbeta primers and 13 Jbeta primers. Repertoires were generated with immunoSEQ multiplex PCR, while TCRdb's copy carries only in-frame clones and drops some. Counted here are some 130,000 clones, around 80% occurring once; the ten biggest clones make up 4% to 5.5%. The sequenced sample was PBMCs. Receptors were obtained from a man in his thirties or forties in good health.

This rearrangement joins TRBV27 to TRBJ2-1, with 7 bases fitting TRBD1. Per germline, CDR1 MNHEY and CDR2 SMNVEV (reference sequence). After removal of 5 bases from V and 5 bases from J, the junction contained 21 bases not matched to a gene. This CDR3 comprises 19 residues. In nucleotides, the CDR3 is TGTGCCAGCAGTCACGAATGGGACAGACCCAAGGTAGGGGACAATGAGCAGTTCTTC. Amino acids: CASSHEWDRPKVGDNEQFF.

This clone has only a few counts. The V gene is TRBV4-2, the J gene TRBJ2-2; D call uncertain. Trimming cost V 1 base and J 7 bases, with 4 bases left between them. CDR1 is LGHNA, CDR2 YNFKEQ, per germline. The length of the CDR3 is 12 residues. In DNA form, the CDR3 reads TGTGCCAGCAGCCAAGGCGGCGGGGAGCTGTTTTTT. Its translation is CASSQGGGELFF.

CDR3 nucleotides: TGTGCCAAAGAACCGGGACAGGGACCGGGCTATGGCTACACCTTC. Its translation is CAKEPGQGPGYGYTF. The rearrangement joins TRBV30 to TRBJ1-2, with 9 bases matching TRBD1. The ends lost 8 bases at V and 4 bases at J; junction bases unmatched: 14. In germline, CDR1 is GTSNPN, CDR2 SVGIG (reference sequence). The CDR3 is 15 residues long. Using reference TRBV30 and TRBJ1-2 for the parts outside the CDR3, the full variable domain is SQTIHQWPATLVQPVGSPLSLECTVEGTSNPNLYWYRQAAGRGLQLLFYSVGIGQISSEVPQNLSASRPQDRQFILSSKKLLLSDSGFYLCAKEPGQGPGYGYTFGSGTRLTVV.

The rearrangement joins TRBV9 to TRBJ1-3; 10 nucleotides line up with TRBD2. The tail of the sequence fits TRBJ2-2 better, so the J call may be wrong. Looked up from germline, CDR1 is SGDLS and CDR2 is YYNGEE. The CDR3 loop spans 14 amino acids. DNA for the CDR3: TGTGCCAGCAACCTAGCGGGAGTCACCGGGGAGCTGTTTTTT. Encoded protein: CASNLAGVTGELFF.

The chain carries TRBV5-5 and TRBJ2-7, with 9 nucleotides matching TRBD1. Germline values: CDR1 SGHKS, CDR2 YYEKEE (reference sequence). The V segment lost 3 bases and the J segment 5 bases; nucleotides outside the gene matches: 6. The CDR3 length is 14 residues. CDR3 DNA: TGTGCCAGCAGCTCGGGACAGGGAACAGACGAGCAGTACTTC. This gives the protein CASSSGQGTDEQYF.

This chain joins TRBV27 and TRBJ2-7, with 9 bases that match TRBD2. The CDR3 consists of 14 residues. Germline V gives CDR1 MNHEY, CDR2 SMNVEV (reference sequence). The V and J ends lost 5 bases and 2 bases, in that order; junction bases with no gene match: 4. CDR3 sequence: CASSIAGGAYEQYF. The CDR3 DNA reads TGTGCCAGCAGTATCGCGGGGGGGGCCTACGAGCAGTACTTC.

This clone was counted once. The gene calls are TRBV6-1 and TRBJ2-1, with a tentative D call TRBD1 (5 bases). The CDR3 runs to 16 residues. The V gene's germline CDR1 is MNHNS and CDR2 SASEGT. V lost 0 bases and J 4 bases, leaving 13 bases between the germline ends. The CDR3 here is CASSEAPYDSYNEQFF. The DNA of the CDR3 is TGTGCCAGCAGTGAAGCCCCTTACGACAGTTACAATGAGCAGTTCTTC.

CDR3 sequence (DNA): TGCAGCTCCCGACAGGGAACCGAGCAGTACTTC. It is translated as CSSRQGTEQYF. This chain links TRBV29-1 with TRBJ2-7; 7 bases are shared with TRBD1. This CDR3 has 11 amino acids. Germline V gene lookup returns CDR1 SQVTM and CDR2 ANQGSEA. The V gene end was trimmed by 8 bases and the J gene end by 6 bases; junction bases not matched to a gene: 7.

This chain connects TRBV19 to TRBJ1-2; possible D gene TRBD1, 6 bases. The CDR3 extends over 18 amino acids. The V gene lost 5 bases and the J gene lost 3 bases, with 25 bases spanning the gap. The germline gives CDR1 LNHDA, CDR2 SQIVND (reference sequence). CDR3 amino acids: CASSVARGGLTGYYGYTF. The DNA of the CDR3 is TGTGCCAGTAGTGTCGCCCGGGGGGGCCTAACTGGATACTATGGCTACACCTTC. The whole variable domain, remainder taken from reference TRBV19 and TRBJ1-2, is DGGITQSPKYLFRKEGQNVTLSCEQNLNHDAMYWYRQDPGQGLRLIYYSQIVNDFQKGDIAEGYSVSREKKESFPLTVTSAQKNPTAFYLCASSVARGGLTGYYGYTFGSGTRLTVV.

The chain employs TRBV19 and TRBJ1-1; no definite D call. Germline assignment: CDR1 LNHDA and CDR2 SQIVND (reference sequence). V shed 7 bases and J shed 5 bases, with 17 bases lying between them. This CDR3 comprises 14 residues. The CDR3 sequence is CASTQTGFRTEAFF. CDR3 in DNA: TGTGCCAGTACCCAGACGGGATTTCGGACTGAAGCTTTCTTT. The full variable domain, completed using reference TRBV19 and TRBJ1-1, is DGGITQSPKYLFRKEGQNVTLSCEQNLNHDAMYWYRQDPGQGLRLIYYSQIVNDFQKGDIAEGYSVSREKKESFPLTVTSAQKNPTAFYLCASTQTGFRTEAFFGQGTRLTVV.

This chain joins TRBV6-5 and TRBJ2-1; perhaps TRBD1 as D (6 bases). The V and J ends lost 0 bases and 5 bases respectively, with 8 bases between them. This CDR3 contains 14 residues. Germline V gene lookup returns CDR1 MNHEY and CDR2 SVGAGI. DNA of the CDR3: TGTGCCAGCAGTTACTCGAACAGGGACAATGAGCAGTTCTTC. Amino acids: CASSYSNRDNEQFF.

The J gene is TRBJ2-1, the V gene TRBV18; 7 nucleotides match TRBD2. Germline V CDR1 and CDR2: KGHSH, LQKENI. V lost 2 bases and J lost 3; bases outside the gene matches: 7. The CDR3 totals 16 residues. The CDR3 spells CASSPILGLYYNEQFF. In nucleotides, the CDR3 is TGTGCCAGCTCACCAATCCTGGGACTATACTACAATGAGCAGTTCTTC.

On this clone itself: A junction end diverges from the germline sequence, so it may reflect a read error. The gene calls are TRBV6-5 and TRBJ1-1, with 8 positions matching TRBD1. Looked up from germline, CDR1 is MNHEY and CDR2 is SVGAGI. The CDR3 sequence is 13 residues long. The CDR3 protein is CASRETGDTEVFF. As DNA, the CDR3 is TGTGCCAGCAGAGAGACAGGGGACACTGAAGTTTTCTTT.

The chain has TRBV27 and TRBJ1-2, with D tentatively TRBD1 (5 bases). CDR3 length: 13 residues. Germline CDR1 and CDR2: MNHEY and SMNVEV (reference sequence). V was cut by 3 bases and J by 0 bases, with 5 bases left in between. CDR3 sequence reads: CASSLTANYGYTF. CDR3 DNA: TGTGCCAGCAGTTTGACAGCTAACTATGGCTACACCTTC.

As DNA, the CDR3 is TGTGCCAGCAGTGATTTGTGGACAGGGGGCTCCTACGAGCAGTACTTC. It encodes CASSDLWTGGSYEQYF. The chain links TRBV6-1 to TRBJ2-7; 10 bases map to TRBD1. The germline CDR1 and CDR2 sequences are MNHNS and SASEGT. The junction had 5 bases not matched to a gene; V was cut back by 3 bases and J by 0 bases. This CDR3 has 16 residues.

This chain links TRBV18 with TRBJ2-5; 7 bases are a match to TRBD1. Per the germline V gene, CDR1 is KGHSH and CDR2 is LQKENI. Germline trimming cut 2 bases from V and 5 bases from J; bases unmatched to any gene: 8. The CDR3 has 15 amino acids. CDR3 protein: CASSPNRGWRETQYF. The CDR3 DNA reads TGTGCCAGCTCACCAAACAGGGGTTGGAGGGAGACCCAGTACTTC.

The chain is built from TRBV10-3 and TRBJ2-6; possible D gene TRBD2, 5 bases. CDR1 ENHRY and CDR2 SYGVKD come from the germline V gene. The CDR3 length is 16 residues. V gave up 10 bases and J gave up 0 bases, with 16 bases separating them. The DNA for the CDR3 is TGTGCCACCGGGGTGGATGGGCTCTCTGGGGCCAACGTCCTGACTTTC. This encodes CATGVDGLSGANVLTF.

DNA for the CDR3: TGTGCCAGCAGCTTTGGGAGCTCCTATAATTCACCCCTCCACTTT. It specifies CASSFGSSYNSPLHF. The chain links TRBV5-8 to TRBJ1-6, with unresolved D. The CDR3 is 15 amino acids. Germline V lookup: CDR1 SGHTS, CDR2 YDEGEE. The V end was cut by 2 bases, the J end by 0 bases, with 6 bases between.

The V gene is TRBV7-2, the J gene TRBJ1-1, with D unresolved. CDR3 size: 16 residues. V lost 0 bases, J lost 0 bases, and 11 bases lay in between. The germline CDR1 and CDR2 sequences are SGHTA and FQGNSA. CDR3 sequence (DNA): TGTGCCAGCAGCTTAGCGCCGGCAGGCCTGAACACTGAAGCTTTCTTT. Its protein is CASSLAPAGLNTEAFF.

The chain joins TRBV11-2 to TRBJ2-1; TRBD1 aligns across 10 bases. The V and J ends lost 8 bases and 7 bases, in that order; junction bases with no gene match: 11. From germline, CDR1 is SGHAT and CDR2 FQNNGV. The CDR3 length is 15 residues. The DNA for the CDR3 is TGTGCCAGCCAGGCCGGGACAGGGGTTCAGAATGAGCAGTTCTTC. It codes for CASQAGTGVQNEQFF.

The V call is TRBV2, the J call TRBJ2-7; no reliable D call. V was trimmed by 8 bases and J by 7 bases, leaving 9 bases between them. This CDR3 region has 10 residues. CDR1 is SNHLY, CDR2 FYNNEI, per germline. The CDR3 sequence: CASVHGEQYF. For the CDR3, the DNA is TGTGCCAGCGTCCACGGGGAGCAGTACTTC.

The CDR3 loop reads CASSLVGQGESNEQFF. The CDR3 nucleotides are TGCGCCAGCAGCTTGGTGGGACAGGGTGAGAGCAATGAGCAGTTCTTC. This chain links TRBV5-1 with TRBJ2-1; 9 nucleotides align to TRBD1. Germline-derived CDR1 and CDR2 are SGHRS and YFSETQ. The trim removed 0 bases at V and 6 bases at J, leaving 7 bases unmatched. This CDR3 contains 16 residues.

The J gene is TRBJ2-3, the V gene TRBV5-6; D gene ambiguous. The CDR3 extends over 16 amino acids. The ends were cut back, 2 bases at V and 0 bases at J, with 13 bases in the middle. Germline CDR1 is SGHDT and CDR2 is YYEEEE. DNA of the CDR3: TGTGCCAGCAGCTTCCCCCTTGCGGTTAGCACAGATACGCAGTATTTT. This translates into CASSFPLAVSTDTQYF. The full variable domain, in which reference TRBV5-6 and TRBJ2-3 provide the parts outside the CDR3, is DAGVTQSPTHLIKTRGQQVTLRCSPKSGHDTVSWYQQALGQGPQFIFQYYEEEERQRGNFPDRFSGHQFPNYSSELNVNALLLGDSALYLCASSFPLAVSTDTQYFGPGTRLTVL.

A remark on this clone: Compared with germline, one end of the junction differs, possibly owing to a read error. Other DNA sequences in the same sample also yield this CDR3. The gene calls are TRBV7-9 and TRBJ1-1, with 12 nucleotides matching TRBD1. This CDR3 is 16 amino acids long. Germline V gene sequence: CDR1 SEHNR, CDR2 FQNEAQ (reference sequence). For the CDR3, the DNA is TGTTCCAGCAGCCCTCCGGGACAGGGGGCGCGGGCTGAAGCTTTCTTT. It specifies CSSSPPGQGARAEAFF. Based on the CDR3 plus reference TRBV7-9 and TRBJ1-1, the full variable domain is DTGVSQNPRHKITKRGQNVTFRCDPISEHNRLYWYRQTLGQGPEFLTYFQNEAQLEKSRLLSDRFSAERPKGSFSTLEIQRTEQGDSAMYLCSSSPPGQGARAEAFFGQGTRLTVV.

The rearrangement uses TRBV19 and TRBJ1-2; 9 bases line up with TRBD1. The germline CDR1 and CDR2 sequences are LNHDA and SQIVND (reference sequence). The CDR3 sequence is 14 residues long. Trimming cost V 7 bases and J 8 bases; bases outside gene matches: 11. As DNA, the CDR3 is TGTGCCAGTACTCCGGGACAGGGCTCTTACGGCTACACCTTC. It codes for CASTPGQGSYGYTF.

The V gene is TRBV10-3, the J gene TRBJ2-1; 11 bases are a match to TRBD2. CDR1 and CDR2 (germline): ENHRY, SYGVKD. This CDR3 region has 14 residues. V trimming: 6 bases; J trimming: 4 bases; junction bases outside the gene matches: 2. The CDR3 sequence is CAISGTSGYNEQFF. The CDR3 nucleotides read TGTGCCATCAGCGGGACTAGCGGATACAATGAGCAGTTCTTC.